The source of this T cell receptor (beta chain) is a study of Tregs in tolerant kidney transplant recipients. General study findings and limits: Tregs expanded with activated donor B cells seemed most donor-specific.

Unstimulated regulatory T cells (CD4+CD25+CD127-), CD4+CD25- non-regulatory cells, CD4 and CD8 cells were FACS-sorted from thawed PBMCs. In the case of this clone: What it binds is not known.

TCRdb's table, derived via immunoSEQ multiplex PCR, lists solely in-frame clones and lacks some. The sample yields tens of thousands of clones, roughly 93% seen once. CDR1 and CDR2 (germline): KGHSH, LQKENI. The trim removed 3 bases at V and 4 bases at J, leaving 13 bases unmatched. This CDR3 is built from 17 residues. The receptor comes from a human donor who received a combined kidney and bone marrow transplant. The sample here was CD4+ T cells from blood, taken before the transplant. The V gene is TRBV18, the J gene TRBJ2-7; 9 nucleotides align to TRBD1. CDR3 loop: CASSPNNYRGRRYEQYF. In nucleotides, the CDR3 is TGTGCCAGCTCACCCAATAACTACAGGGGGCGCAGGTACGAGCAGTACTTC.